This entry features one T cell receptor beta chain sequence. Its antigen remains unknown. The data belong to a study of T cells after yellow fever vaccination. A universal primer site and UMIs were added as TCR cDNA was made by 5'RACE template switching. TCRdb redid the calling of the 5' RACE reads with MiXCR, one entry per CDR3 protein. Counted here are some 670,000 distinct CDR3 sequences, around 12% occurring once; the ten biggest clones make up more than 12%. The V gene's germline CDR1 is MRHNA and CDR2 SNTAGT. Germline trimming cut 3 bases from V and 6 bases from J; bases unmatched to any gene: 9. The CDR3 is 16 amino acids. Findings and limits, study-wide: Shared CD4/CD8 clonotypes were a small share, likely from convergent recombination. The secondary response showed a weaker magnitude and a faster peak, day 5 versus 15. Most primary-vaccination clones reappeared after the booster (about 97% CD4, 88% CD8).

The rearrangement uses TRBV6-4 and TRBJ2-3; 10 bases map to TRBD2. The receptor comes from a man aged 25-45 years who received the YFV17D yellow fever vaccine. Material: PBMCs, obtained on the day of the yellow fever booster vaccination. CDR3 in amino acids: CASSEEAGGPGDTQYF. The CDR3 nucleotides are TGTGCCAGCAGTGAAGAAGCGGGAGGGCCGGGGGATACGCAGTATTTT.